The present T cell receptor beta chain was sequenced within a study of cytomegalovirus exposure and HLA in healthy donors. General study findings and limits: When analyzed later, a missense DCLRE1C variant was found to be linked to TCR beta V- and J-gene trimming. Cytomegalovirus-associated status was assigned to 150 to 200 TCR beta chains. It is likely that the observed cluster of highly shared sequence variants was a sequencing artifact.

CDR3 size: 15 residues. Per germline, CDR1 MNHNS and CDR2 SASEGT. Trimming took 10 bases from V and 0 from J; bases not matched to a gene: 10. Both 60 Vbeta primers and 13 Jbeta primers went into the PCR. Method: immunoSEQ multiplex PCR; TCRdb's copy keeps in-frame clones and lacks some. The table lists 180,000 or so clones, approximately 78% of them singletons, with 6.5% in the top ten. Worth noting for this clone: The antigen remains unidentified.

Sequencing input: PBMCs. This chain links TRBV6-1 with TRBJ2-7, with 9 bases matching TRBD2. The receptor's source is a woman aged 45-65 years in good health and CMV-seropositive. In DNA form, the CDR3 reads TGTGCCACCCTCCTAGCGGGACTAAGCTCCTACGAGCAGTACTTC. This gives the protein CATLLAGLSSYEQYF.